The T cell receptor (beta chain) under discussion was sequenced for a study of blood T cells in healthy people across ages. Primed by a sample-barcoded 5' primer and a J-beta primer mix, a second PCR proceeded for roughly 7 to 12 cycles. TCRdb re-derived calls from the 5' RACE reads in MiXCR, one entry per CDR3 protein. The sample includes 1.5 million to 2 million distinct CDR3 sequences, about 50% of them seen just once. Germline V lookup: CDR1 ENHRY, CDR2 SYGVKD. The CDR3 loop spans 15 amino acids. After removal of 6 bases from V and 5 bases from J, the junction contained 10 bases not matched to a gene.

The chain is built from TRBV10-3 and TRBJ1-1, with TRBD1 matching over 9 bases. Sequencing was carried out using blood. This TCR derives from a woman aged 40 to 50 in good health. CDR3: CAIRRTGEGLTEAFF. The CDR3 nucleotides read TGTGCCATCAGGCGGACAGGGGAGGGTCTTACTGAAGCTTTCTTT.